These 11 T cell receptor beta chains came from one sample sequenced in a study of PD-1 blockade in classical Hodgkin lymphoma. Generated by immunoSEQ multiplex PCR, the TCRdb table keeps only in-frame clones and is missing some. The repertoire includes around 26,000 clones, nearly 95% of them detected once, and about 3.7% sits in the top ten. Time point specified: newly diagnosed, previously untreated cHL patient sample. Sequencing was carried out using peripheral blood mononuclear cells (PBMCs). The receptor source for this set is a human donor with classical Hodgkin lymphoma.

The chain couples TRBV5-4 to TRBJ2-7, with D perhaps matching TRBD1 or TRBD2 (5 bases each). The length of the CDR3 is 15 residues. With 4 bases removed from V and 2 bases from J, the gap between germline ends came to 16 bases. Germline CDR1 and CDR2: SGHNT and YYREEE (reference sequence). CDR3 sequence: CASSPAGMEAYEQYF. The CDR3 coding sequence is TGTGCCAGCAGCCCCGCAGGGATGGAGGCCTACGAGCAGTACTTC.

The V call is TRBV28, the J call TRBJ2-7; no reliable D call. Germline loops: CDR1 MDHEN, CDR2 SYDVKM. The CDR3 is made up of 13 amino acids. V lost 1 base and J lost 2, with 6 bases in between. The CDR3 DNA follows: TGTGCCAGCAGTTTATTAGGTCCCTACGAGCAGTACTTC. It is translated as CASSLLGPYEQYF.

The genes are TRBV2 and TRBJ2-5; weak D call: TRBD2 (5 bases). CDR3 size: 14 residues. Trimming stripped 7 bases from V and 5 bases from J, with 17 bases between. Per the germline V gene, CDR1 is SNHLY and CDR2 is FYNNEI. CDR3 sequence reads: CASKRSGSEETQYF. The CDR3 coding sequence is TGTGCCAGCAAGAGGAGCGGTAGCGAGGAGACCCAGTACTTC.

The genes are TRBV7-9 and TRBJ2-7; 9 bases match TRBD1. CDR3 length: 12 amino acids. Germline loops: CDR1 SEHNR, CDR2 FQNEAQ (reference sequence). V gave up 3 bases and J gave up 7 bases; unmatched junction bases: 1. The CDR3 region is CASSLGTGEQYF. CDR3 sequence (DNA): TGTGCCAGCAGCTTGGGGACAGGGGAGCAGTACTTC.

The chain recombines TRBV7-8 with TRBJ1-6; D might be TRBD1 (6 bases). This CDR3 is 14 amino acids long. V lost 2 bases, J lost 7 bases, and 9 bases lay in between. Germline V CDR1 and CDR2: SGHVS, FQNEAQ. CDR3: CASSLKRGNSPLHF. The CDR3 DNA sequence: TGTGCCAGCAGCTTAAAAAGGGGGAATTCACCCCTCCACTTT.

The CDR3 is CASSHRTGPNYEQYF. The CDR3 DNA is TGTGCCAGCAGCCACCGGACAGGGCCAAACTACGAGCAGTACTTC. The chain has TRBV14 and TRBJ2-7; 8 bases agree with TRBD1. Trimming removed 3 bases from V and 3 bases from J; junction bases left unmatched: 7. CDR1 and CDR2 (germline): SGHDN, FVKESK. The length of the CDR3 is 15 residues.

The CDR3 DNA reads TGTGCCATCAGTGAGTCTGGTCTACTTAGGGAGCAGTTCTTC. This translates into CAISESGLLREQFF. V gene TRBV10-3 combines with J gene TRBJ2-1, with D uncertain. The CDR3 has 14 amino acids. Between the trimmed V and J ends, which lost 0 bases and 10 bases, there was a span of 13 bases. CDR1 and CDR2 (germline): ENHRY, SYGVKD.

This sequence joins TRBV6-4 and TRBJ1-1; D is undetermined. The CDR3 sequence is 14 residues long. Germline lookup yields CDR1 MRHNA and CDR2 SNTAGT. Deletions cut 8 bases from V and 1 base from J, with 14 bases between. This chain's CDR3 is CASLRVYENTEAFF. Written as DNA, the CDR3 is TGTGCCAGCCTCCGGGTGTACGAGAACACTGAAGCTTTCTTT.

CDR3: CASSQSGDGREDNGANVLTF. CDR3 nucleotide sequence: TGCGCCAGCAGTCAATCGGGGGACGGGAGAGAAGACAATGGGGCCAACGTCCTGACTTTC. V is TRBV23-1 and J is TRBJ2-6; possible D gene TRBD2, 6 bases. TRBV23-1 counts as an open reading frame of uncertain function. Trimming left V 0 bases short and J 3 bases short, with 21 bases between. The CDR3 runs to 20 residues.

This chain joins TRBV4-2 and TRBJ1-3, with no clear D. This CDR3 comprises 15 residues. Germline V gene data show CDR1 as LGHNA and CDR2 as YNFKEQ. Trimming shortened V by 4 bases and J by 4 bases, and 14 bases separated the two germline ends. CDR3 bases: TGTGCCAGCAGCCCCGTGGAGGGCTCAGGAAACACCATATATTTT. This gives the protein CASSPVEGSGNTIYF.

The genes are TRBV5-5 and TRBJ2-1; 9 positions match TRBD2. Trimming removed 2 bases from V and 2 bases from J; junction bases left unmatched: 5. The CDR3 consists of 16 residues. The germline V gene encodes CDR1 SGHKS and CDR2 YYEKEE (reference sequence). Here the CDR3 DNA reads TGTGCCAGCAGCTTTAGAGCGGGAGGCACCTACAATGAGCAGTTCTTC. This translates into CASSFRAGGTYNEQFF. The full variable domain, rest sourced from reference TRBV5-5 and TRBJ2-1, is DAGVTQSPTHLIKTRGQQVTLRCSPISGHKSVSWYQQVLGQGPQFIFQYYEKEERGRGNFPDRFSARQFPNYSSELNVNALLLGDSALYLCASSFRAGGTYNEQFFGPGTRLTVL.